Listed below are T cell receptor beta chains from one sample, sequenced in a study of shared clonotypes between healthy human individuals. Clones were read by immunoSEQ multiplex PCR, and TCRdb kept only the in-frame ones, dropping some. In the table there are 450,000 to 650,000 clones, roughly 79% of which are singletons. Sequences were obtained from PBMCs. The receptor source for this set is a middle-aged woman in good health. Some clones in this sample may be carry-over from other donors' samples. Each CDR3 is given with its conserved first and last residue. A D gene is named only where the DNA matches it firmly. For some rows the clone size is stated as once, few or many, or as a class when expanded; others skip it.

CDR3 protein: CASSERQGTGNTIYF; CDR3 DNA: TGTGCCAGCAGTGAAAGACAGGGAACTGGAAACACCATATATTTT; J gene: TRBJ1-3; V gene: TRBV6-1; clone size: -; D gene: TRBD1
CDR3 protein: CASSVSTGVYGYTF; CDR3 DNA: TGTGCCAGTAGTGTCTCTACAGGGGTATATGGCTACACCTTC; J gene: TRBJ1-2; V gene: TRBV19; clone size: -; D gene: TRBD1
CDR3 protein: CASSFSTSGRGTDTQYF; CDR3 DNA: TGTGCCAGCAGTTTTTCAACTAGCGGGAGAGGTACAGATACGCAGTATTTT; J gene: TRBJ2-3; V gene: TRBV28; clone size: -; D gene: TRBD2
CDR3 protein: CASRKGLNTEAFF; CDR3 DNA: TGTGCCAGCAGAAAAGGGCTGAACACTGAAGCTTTCTTT; J gene: TRBJ1-1; V gene: TRBV6-6; clone size: -; D gene: -
CDR3 protein: CASSLVLGSSEQFF; CDR3 DNA: TGTGCCAGCAGCTTAGTGTTGGGTAGTAGTGAGCAGTTCTTC; J gene: TRBJ2-1; V gene: TRBV11-2; clone size: once; D gene: -
CDR3 protein: CASSQDNPNLYEQYF; CDR3 DNA: TGTGCCAGCAGCCAGGACAACCCAAACCTCTACGAGCAGTACTTC; J gene: TRBJ2-7; V gene: TRBV6-6; clone size: -; D gene: -
CDR3 protein: CASRGTGELFF; CDR3 DNA: TGTGCCAGTAGGGGGACCGGGGAGCTGTTTTTT; J gene: TRBJ2-2; V gene: TRBV19; clone size: -; D gene: -
CDR3 protein: CASSFQGLETEAFF; CDR3 DNA: TGCGCCAGCAGCTTCCAGGGGTTGGAGACTGAAGCTTTCTTT; J gene: TRBJ1-1; V gene: TRBV5-1; clone size: -; D gene: -
CDR3 protein: CASSLRTVSSGNTIYF; CDR3 DNA: TGTGCCAGCTCACTGCGGACGGTTAGCTCTGGAAACACCATATATTTT; J gene: TRBJ1-3; V gene: TRBV18; clone size: -; D gene: -
CDR3 protein: CASRADLMWTEAFF; CDR3 DNA: TGTGCCAGCAGAGCAGACTTAATGTGGACTGAAGCTTTCTTT; J gene: TRBJ1-1; V gene: TRBV2; clone size: -; D gene: -
CDR3 protein: CASSHWTKTDEQFF; CDR3 DNA: TGTGCCAGCTCACACTGGACCAAAACCGATGAGCAGTTCTTC; J gene: TRBJ2-1; V gene: TRBV18; clone size: once; D gene: -
CDR3 protein: CASSGVSGTSYEQYF; CDR3 DNA: TGTGCCAGCAGCGGGGTGAGTGGGACCTCCTACGAGCAGTACTTC; J gene: TRBJ2-7; V gene: TRBV28; clone size: -; D gene: -
CDR3 protein: CAWSPRGTSGIQEQFF; CDR3 DNA: TGTGCCTGGAGTCCACGGGGGACTAGCGGGATCCAGGAGCAGTTCTTC; J gene: TRBJ2-1; V gene: TRBV30; clone size: -; D gene: TRBD2
CDR3 protein: CASSLRAGGHNEQFF; CDR3 DNA: TGTGCCAGCAGTTTACGAGCGGGAGGCCACAATGAGCAGTTCTTC; J gene: TRBJ2-1; V gene: TRBV27; clone size: -; D gene: TRBD2
CDR3 protein: CASSSDRATEAFF; CDR3 DNA: TGTGCCAGCAGCTCTGACAGGGCGACTGAAGCTTTCTTT; J gene: TRBJ1-1; V gene: TRBV11-1; clone size: -; D gene: TRBD1
CDR3 protein: CASSLGGRAVDTQYF; CDR3 DNA: TGCGCCAGCAGCTTGGGCGGGAGGGCGGTAGATACGCAGTATTTT; J gene: TRBJ2-3; V gene: TRBV5-1; clone size: few; D gene: TRBD2
CDR3 protein: CASADQNTEAFF; CDR3 DNA: TGTGCCAGCGCCGACCAGAACACTGAAGCTTTCTTT; J gene: TRBJ1-1; V gene: TRBV25-1; clone size: few; D gene: -
CDR3 protein: CASSWDGYGYTF; CDR3 DNA: TGTGCCAGCAGTTGGGACGGCTATGGCTACACCTTC; J gene: TRBJ1-2; V gene: TRBV5-4; clone size: many; D gene: -
CDR3 protein: CARKRGLSNQPQHF; CDR3 DNA: TGTGCCCGGAAGAGGGGGCTGAGCAATCAGCCCCAGCATTTT; J gene: TRBJ1-5; V gene: TRBV27; clone size: -; D gene: TRBD1
CDR3 protein: CASSLTDGGDGYTF; CDR3 DNA: TGCGCCAGCAGCTTGACCGACGGGGGGGATGGCTACACCTTC; J gene: TRBJ1-2; V gene: TRBV5-1; clone size: -; D gene: -
CDR3 protein: CASSPRGDTNTEAFF; CDR3 DNA: TGTGCCAGCAGTCCCAGGGGTGATACGAACACTGAAGCTTTCTTT; J gene: TRBJ1-1; V gene: TRBV25-1; clone size: -; D gene: -
CDR3 protein: CASSYSEASGYGYTF; CDR3 DNA: TGTGCCAGCAGTTACTCGGAGGCCTCTGGGTATGGCTACACCTTC; J gene: TRBJ1-2; V gene: TRBV6-6; clone size: -; D gene: -
CDR3 protein: CASSPQGTNTGELFF; CDR3 DNA: TGTGCCAGCTCACCACAGGGAACTAACACCGGGGAGCTGTTTTTT; J gene: TRBJ2-2; V gene: TRBV18; clone size: -; D gene: -
CDR3 protein: CASSLYGTDTQYF; CDR3 DNA: TGTGCCAGCAGTTTATATGGCACAGATACGCAGTATTTT; J gene: TRBJ2-3; V gene: TRBV27; clone size: -; D gene: -
CDR3 protein: CASSSRLSNEQFF; CDR3 DNA: TGTGCCAGCAGCTCGAGACTTAGCAATGAGCAGTTCTTC; J gene: TRBJ2-1; V gene: TRBV7-9; clone size: -; D gene: -
CDR3 protein: CASSAELADTQYF; CDR3 DNA: TGCGCCAGCAGCGCCGAACTAGCGGATACGCAGTATTTT; J gene: TRBJ2-3; V gene: TRBV4-3; clone size: -; D gene: TRBD2
CDR3 protein: CASSVLAGGLNEQFF; CDR3 DNA: TGTGCCAGCAGCGTACTAGCGGGAGGTCTCAATGAGCAGTTCTTC; J gene: TRBJ2-1; V gene: TRBV6-6; clone size: -; D gene: TRBD2
CDR3 protein: CASSDPGQGVAGELFF; CDR3 DNA: TGTGCCAGCAGTGATCCGGGACAGGGAGTCGCCGGGGAGCTGTTTTTT; J gene: TRBJ2-2; V gene: TRBV25-1; clone size: -; D gene: TRBD1
CDR3 protein: CASGTGGQPQHF; CDR3 DNA: TGTGCCAGCGGGACAGGGGGTCAGCCCCAGCATTTT; J gene: TRBJ1-5; V gene: TRBV7-8; clone size: -; D gene: TRBD1
CDR3 protein: CASSPLSGGGEAFF; CDR3 DNA: TGTGCCAGCTCTCCACTCTCAGGGGGCGGTGAAGCTTTCTTT; J gene: TRBJ1-1; V gene: TRBV18; clone size: few; D gene: TRBD1